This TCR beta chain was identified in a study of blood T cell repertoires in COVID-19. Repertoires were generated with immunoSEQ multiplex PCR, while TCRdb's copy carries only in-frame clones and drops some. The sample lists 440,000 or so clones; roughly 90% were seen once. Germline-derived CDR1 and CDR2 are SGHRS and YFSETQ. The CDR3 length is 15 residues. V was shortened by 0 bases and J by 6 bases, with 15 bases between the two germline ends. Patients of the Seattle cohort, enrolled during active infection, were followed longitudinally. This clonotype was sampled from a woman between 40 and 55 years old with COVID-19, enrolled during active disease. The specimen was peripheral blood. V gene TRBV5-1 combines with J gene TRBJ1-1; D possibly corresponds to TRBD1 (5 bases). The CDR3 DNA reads TGCGCCAGCAGCTTGGGGGACTCCGGGAGAGCTGAAGCTTTCTTT. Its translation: CASSLGDSGRAEAFF.